This TCR beta chain comes out of a study of siplizumab effects on memory and regulatory T cells (dated by TCRdb to between 2018 and 2021). About the investigation overall: The effect of the anti-CD2 antibody siplizumab on alloreactive T-cell subsets was examined in allogeneic mixed lymphocyte reactions constructed from human PBMCs.

Concerning this clone itself: Its antigen remains unidentified. No base quality values were provided; no much bigger clone lies one nucleotide off.

General study outcomes and caveats: The suppressive function of proliferating Tregs from siplizumab cultures was not functionally confirmed. Unstimulated naive T cells appeared to be more diverse than memory T cells, and naive cells seemed to make a substantial contribution to the alloresponse. The cumulative frequency of alloreactive sequences that could be traced back to unstimulated CD4+ memory T cells was significantly reduced by siplizumab. Sequences below about 10^-5 frequency were poorly captured, so only a minor fraction of alloreactive clones could be mapped to unstimulated subsets. Roughly 80-97% of proliferating CD4+ or CD8+ clones could not be assigned a naive or memory phenotype. Of the alloreactive CD4+ clones that could be mapped, the Treg-derived share averaged about 63% with siplizumab compared with under 35% in control reactions.

Between the V and J ends, shortened by 2 bases and 5 bases respectively, the junction contains 13 bases. According to the germline V gene, CDR1 reads SGDLS and CDR2 reads YYNGEE. Reading from cysteine to phenylalanine, the CDR3 counts 14 amino acids. Just CDR3 DNA is preserved here, 42 bases in frame from base 1. Libraries came from the immunoSEQ multiplex PCR assay. About 10^5 TCR templates per sample were assayed by the deep sequencing platform. Genomic DNA extracted from sorted T cells was used for TCRbeta CDR3 sequencing. As for the original processing: The R programming language was used for clonal analysis of the TCRbeta CDR3 data. Alloreactive CD4+ and CD8+ clones were identified by comparing unstimulated samples to CFSE-low samples taken after the reaction. Regulatory or non-regulatory origin was assigned to alloreactive CD4+ clones by matching of sequences to sorted unstimulated Treg and non-Treg repertoires. Imported from immuneACCESS, the table was reduced by TCRdb to in-frame sequences with V and J called. These copies leave out some clones; in studies compared against another copy, an unresolved V gene accounts for under half, and the cause of the remainder is not known. V, J and clone size reflect that table, while D and trimming were determined from the DNA. This sample holds over 85,000 clones; 94% were observed only once. The ten biggest clones cover approximately 0.3% of the sample.

TCRbeta CDR3 sequencing was performed on sorted unstimulated T cells and on proliferating T cells recovered from mixed lymphocyte reactions. Fresh whole blood from approximately 11 HLA-typed healthy donors served as the source for isolating PBMCs. To map where alloreactive clones came from, CD4+ non-regulatory T cells in the unstimulated state were FACS-sorted. This sequence was found in a human donor in good health. Sequenced: non-Treg CD4+ T cells sorted from blood. What the cell subset or site label conveys for this sample: FACS-sorted unstimulated CD4+ non-regulatory T cells. The chain joins TRBV9 to TRBJ1-1, with an unclear D gene assignment. The DNA sequence is as follows: TGTGCCAGCAGCGTTGGACCCTATGGTACTGAAGCTTTCTTT. Its protein is CASSVGPYGTEAFF.